This entry concerns a single T cell receptor beta chain. Its target is unknown. Libraries were prepared by immunoSEQ multiplex PCR; TCRdb keeps only in-frame clonotypes and omits some of them. The table shows 37,000 or so clones, with approximately 83% occurring only once. Time point specified: week 5, during vaccination. The investigators gave 300 ug of mutant IDH1 20-mer peptide in each vaccine dose, together with topical imiquimod. The record originates from a study of a mutant IDH1 vaccine in newly diagnosed glioma. Study-level background: With temozolomide cycles, or 4-6 weeks after radiotherapy alone, vaccination was started. Treated patients were roughly 60% male, around 40% female, mean age around 40 years. Earlier treatment was radiotherapy, temozolomide, or both, with most getting both.

The material sequenced was PBMCs, taken from a glioma patient whose treatment included an IDH1 peptide vaccine. The TCR comes from a man aged 30 to 39 with glioma.

As DNA, the CDR3 is TGTGCCAGCAGCTTCCGGACAGGCATCTCTGGGGCCAACGTCCTGACTTTC. As protein: CASSFRTGISGANVLTF. The J gene is TRBJ2-6, the V gene TRBV5-6; 7 positions match TRBD1. Germline CDR1 and CDR2: SGHDT and YYEEEE. V was clipped by 2 bases and J by 0 bases; unmatched bases: 5. The CDR3 sequence is 17 residues long.